A selection of T cell receptor beta chains follows, all from one sample in a study of Ad26.COV2.S vaccination and SARS-CoV-2 variants. Clones were read by immunoSEQ multiplex PCR, and TCRdb kept only the in-frame ones, dropping some. This table holds about 400,000 clones, 89% found once. This specimen was peripheral blood, taken in a trial of Ad26.COV2.S vaccine versus placebo. All receptors come from a person aged 18-65 years who received the Ad26.COV2.S COVID-19 vaccine or a placebo. The CDR3 runs from the conserved cysteine through the conserved F or W. The D gene is left open where the match is weak. Size is omitted from some rows. Given values are once, few, many or a class for expanded clones.

D: .; J: TRBJ1-5; size: .; V: TRBV19; DNA: TGTGCCAGTAGTATAGAAACTGTCAATCAGCCCCAGCATTTT; CDR3: CASSIETVNQPQHF
D: .; J: TRBJ1-4; size: .; V: TRBV24-1; DNA: TGTGCCACCAATGACAGTAAAAAACTGTTTTTT; CDR3: CATNDSKKLFF
D: .; J: TRBJ2-3; size: .; V: TRBV5-1; DNA: TGCGCCAGCACCCCCGGGCCTAGCACAGATACGCAGTATTTT; CDR3: CASTPGPSTDTQYF
D: TRBD2; J: TRBJ2-3; size: .; V: TRBV29-1; DNA: TGCAGCGTTAACGGGAGGGCCACAGATACGCAGTATTTT; CDR3: CSVNGRATDTQYF
D: .; J: TRBJ2-7; size: .; V: TRBV7-9; DNA: TGTGCCAGCAGCTTAGGTTGGTCGTCGGGCGAGCAGTACTTC; CDR3: CASSLGWSSGEQYF
D: .; J: TRBJ1-4; size: .; V: TRBV30; DNA: TGTGCCTGGAGTGGACGGAGAAATGAAAAACTGTTTTTT; CDR3: CAWSGRRNEKLFF
D: TRBD2; J: TRBJ2-1; size: .; V: TRBV9; DNA: TGTGCCAGCAGCGTAAACGAGCGGGAGGGGAGCTCCTACAATGAGCAGTTCTTC; CDR3: CASSVNEREGSSYNEQFF
D: .; J: TRBJ2-7; size: .; V: TRBV28; DNA: TGTGCCAGCAGTTTTGCCGAGGGTGGGCAGCAGTACTTC; CDR3: CASSFAEGGQQYF
D: TRBD1; J: TRBJ2-3; size: .; V: TRBV18; DNA: TGTGCCAGCTCACTAGGAGGACAGGGCCTCACAGATACGCAGTATTTT; CDR3: CASSLGGQGLTDTQYF
D: TRBD2; J: TRBJ2-7; size: .; V: TRBV6-1; DNA: TGTGCCAGCAGTGGGTTGACTAGCGGGACCTCCTACGAGCAGTACTTC; CDR3: CASSGLTSGTSYEQYF
D: .; J: TRBJ2-2; size: few; V: TRBV19; DNA: TGTGCCAGTAGTATGGGTGCAGCGAACACCGGGGAGCTGTTTTTT; CDR3: CASSMGAANTGELFF
D: .; J: TRBJ2-7; size: .; V: TRBV28; DNA: TGTGCCAGCAGTTCCCCGAAGCCCCAAGGCGAGCAGTACTTC; CDR3: CASSSPKPQGEQYF
D: .; J: TRBJ2-1; size: .; V: TRBV24-1; DNA: TGTGCCACCAGTGCAGGTAACGTTTACAATGAGCAGTTCTTC; CDR3: CATSAGNVYNEQFF
D: .; J: TRBJ2-3; size: once; V: TRBV20-1; DNA: TGCAGTGCTACGATCTTAGATACGCAGTATTTT; CDR3: CSATILDTQYF
D: .; J: TRBJ1-2; size: .; V: TRBV5-5; DNA: TGTGCCAGCAGCTTGGCGGGACGGCTGCCCTATGGCTACACCTTC; CDR3: CASSLAGRLPYGYTF